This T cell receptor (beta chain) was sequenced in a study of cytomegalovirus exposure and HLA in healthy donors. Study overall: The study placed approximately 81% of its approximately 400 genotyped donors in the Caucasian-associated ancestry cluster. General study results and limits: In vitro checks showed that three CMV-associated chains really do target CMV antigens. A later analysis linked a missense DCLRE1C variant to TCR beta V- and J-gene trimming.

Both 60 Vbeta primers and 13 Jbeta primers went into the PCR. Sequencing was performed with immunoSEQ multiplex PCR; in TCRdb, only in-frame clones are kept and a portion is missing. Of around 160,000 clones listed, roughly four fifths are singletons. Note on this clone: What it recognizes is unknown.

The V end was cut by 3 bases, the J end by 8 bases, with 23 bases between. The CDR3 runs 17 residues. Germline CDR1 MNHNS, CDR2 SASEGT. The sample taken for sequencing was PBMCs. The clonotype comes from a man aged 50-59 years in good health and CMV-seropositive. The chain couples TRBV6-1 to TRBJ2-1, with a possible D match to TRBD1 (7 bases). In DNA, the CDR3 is TGTGCCAGCAGTGACCCCTGGGGACTTTACAGGGGCGATGAGCAGTTCTTC. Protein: CASSDPWGLYRGDEQFF.